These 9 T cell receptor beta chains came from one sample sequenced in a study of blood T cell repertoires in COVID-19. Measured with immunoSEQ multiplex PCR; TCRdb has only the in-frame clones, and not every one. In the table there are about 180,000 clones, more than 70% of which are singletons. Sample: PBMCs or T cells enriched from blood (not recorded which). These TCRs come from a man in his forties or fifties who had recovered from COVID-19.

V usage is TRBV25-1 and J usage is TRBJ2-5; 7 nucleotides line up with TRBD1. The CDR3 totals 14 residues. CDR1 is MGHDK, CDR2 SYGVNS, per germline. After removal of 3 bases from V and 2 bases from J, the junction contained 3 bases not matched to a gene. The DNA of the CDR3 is TGTGCCAGCAGTGAGACAGGGCTTCAAGAGACCCAGTACTTC. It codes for CASSETGLQETQYF.

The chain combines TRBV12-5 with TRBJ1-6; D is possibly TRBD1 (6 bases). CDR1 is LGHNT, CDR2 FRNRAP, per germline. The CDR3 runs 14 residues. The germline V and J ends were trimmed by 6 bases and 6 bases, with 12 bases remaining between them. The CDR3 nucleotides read TGTGCTAGTGGATCCGGACAGAGTAATTCACCCCTCCACTTT. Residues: CASGSGQSNSPLHF.

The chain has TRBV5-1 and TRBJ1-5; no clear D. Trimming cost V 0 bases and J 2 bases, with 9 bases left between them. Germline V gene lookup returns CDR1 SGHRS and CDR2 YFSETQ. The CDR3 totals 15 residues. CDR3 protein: CASSLDSTRNQPQHF. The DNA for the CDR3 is TGCGCCAGCAGCTTGGACTCTACGCGCAATCAGCCCCAGCATTTT.

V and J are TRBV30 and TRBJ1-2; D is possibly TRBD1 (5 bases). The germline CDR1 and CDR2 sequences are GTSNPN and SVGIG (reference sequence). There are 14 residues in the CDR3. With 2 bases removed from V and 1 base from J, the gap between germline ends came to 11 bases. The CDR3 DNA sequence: TGTGCCTGGAGTAGGGGCAACCTTAACTATGGCTACACCTTC. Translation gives CAWSRGNLNYGYTF.

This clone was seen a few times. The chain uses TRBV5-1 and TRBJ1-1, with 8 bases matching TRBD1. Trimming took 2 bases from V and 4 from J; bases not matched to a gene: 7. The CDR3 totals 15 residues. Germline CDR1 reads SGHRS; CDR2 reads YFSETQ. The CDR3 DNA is TGCGCCAGCAGCTTTCAGGGGGCCGGGAGCACTGAAGCTTTCTTT. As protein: CASSFQGAGSTEAFF.

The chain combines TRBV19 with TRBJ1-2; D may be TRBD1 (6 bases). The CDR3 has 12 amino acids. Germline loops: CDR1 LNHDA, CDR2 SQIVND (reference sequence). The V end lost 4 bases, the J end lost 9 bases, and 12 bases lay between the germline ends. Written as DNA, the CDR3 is TGTGCCAGTAGTAACTGGCAGGGGAGCTACACCTTC. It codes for CASSNWQGSYTF.

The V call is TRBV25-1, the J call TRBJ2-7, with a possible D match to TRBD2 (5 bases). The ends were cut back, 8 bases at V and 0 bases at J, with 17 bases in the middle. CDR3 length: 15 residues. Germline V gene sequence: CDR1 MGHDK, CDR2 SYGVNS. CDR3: CASRPSGGYSYEQYF. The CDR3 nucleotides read TGTGCCAGCCGACCATCCGGCGGGTACTCCTACGAGCAGTACTTC.

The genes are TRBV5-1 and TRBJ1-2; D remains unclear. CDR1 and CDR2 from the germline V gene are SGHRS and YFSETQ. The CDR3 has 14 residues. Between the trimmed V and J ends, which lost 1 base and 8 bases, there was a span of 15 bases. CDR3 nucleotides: TGCGCCAGCAGCTTGCGTCAGGATTTTAGGGGCTACACCTTC. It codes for CASSLRQDFRGYTF.

In nucleotides, the CDR3 is TGTGCCAGCAGTTGGCAGGGCGATGAAAAACTGTTTTTT. Residues: CASSWQGDEKLFF. The chain recombines TRBV6-5 with TRBJ1-4, with D perhaps TRBD1 (5 bases). V lost 4 bases, J lost 6 bases, and 9 bases lay in between. The germline V gene has CDR1 MNHEY and CDR2 SVGAGI. This CDR3 contains 13 residues.